Each of the 26 T cell receptor beta chains below was sequenced from the same sample in a study of T cells after yellow fever vaccination. TCRdb processed the 5' RACE reads anew with MiXCR; each CDR3 protein has one entry. The table shows more than 95,000 distinct CDR3 sequences, with around 7.2% occurring only once. The material sequenced was CD4+ T cells sorted from PBMCs, taken roughly 45 days after the first yellow fever vaccination. The receptors were gathered from a man younger than 35 who received the YFV17D yellow fever vaccine.

This clonotype was detected many times. The V and J genes are TRBV6-2 or TRBV6-3 and TRBJ1-6; D perhaps matches TRBD1 (5 bases). There are 17 residues in the CDR3. V lost 6 bases, J lost 3 bases, and 18 bases lay in between. Germline assignment: CDR1 MNHEY and CDR2 SVGEGT. CDR3 in amino acids: CASSRNRDGRYNSPLHF. In nucleotides, the CDR3 is TGTGCCAGCAGCCGAAATCGGGACGGACGCTATAATTCACCCCTCCACTTT.

This clonotype has ten or more counts. The chain joins TRBV20-1 to TRBJ2-1; 8 nucleotides line up with TRBD2. CDR1 DFQATT and CDR2 SNEGSKA come from the germline V gene (reference sequence). V shed 5 bases and J 7 bases; nucleotides not matched to a gene: 13. The CDR3 contains 15 residues. CDR3 loop: CSASRTGGLRNEQFF. DNA for the CDR3: TGCAGTGCTTCCCGAACGGGGGGGTTGAGGAATGAGCAGTTCTTC.

This clonotype was seen repeatedly, ten times or more. CDR3 sequence reads: CASSLNGGSETEAFF. DNA of the CDR3: TGCGCCAGCAGCTTGAATGGGGGCTCAGAAACTGAAGCTTTCTTT. The J gene is TRBJ1-1, the V gene TRBV5-1; maybe TRBD1 (6 bases). V lost 1 base and J 5 bases, leaving 15 bases between the germline ends. Germline V gene data show CDR1 as SGHRS and CDR2 as YFSETQ. This CDR3 comprises 15 residues.

As for this clonotype: A much bigger clone sits one base away, suggesting this may be a read error. The chain employs TRBV28 and TRBJ1-4, with D unclear. V shed 8 bases and J shed 11 bases, with 24 bases lying between them. The CDR3 spans 15 residues. In germline, CDR1 is MDHEN, CDR2 SYDVKM. The CDR3 DNA reads TGTGCCAGCTGCCAAGGGAACCGGCGGGTGAGGAAACTGTTTTTT. Protein product: CASCQGNRRVRKLFF.

This chain uses TRBV5-5 with TRBJ1-5; D not certain. Trimming left V 1 base short and J 6 bases short, with 14 bases between. The CDR3 spans 15 residues. Germline CDR1 is SGHKS and CDR2 is YYEKEE (reference sequence). CDR3 sequence: CASSLSPWASQPQHF. The CDR3, as DNA: TGTGCCAGCAGCTTGTCGCCCTGGGCAAGTCAGCCCCAGCATTTT.

This clonotype has at least ten counts. The chain links TRBV2 to TRBJ2-6, with TRBD1 identical over 9 bases. V shed 4 bases, J shed 2 bases, and the junction held 0 bases outside the gene matches. This CDR3 spans 15 amino acids. Germline values: CDR1 SNHLY, CDR2 FYNNEI. In DNA form, the CDR3 reads TGTGCCAGCAGTGGGGACAGGGCTGGGGCCAACGTCCTGACTTTC. This codes for CASSGDRAGANVLTF.

The rearrangement joins TRBV9 to TRBJ1-2, with TRBD1 matching over 9 bases. The CDR3 has 15 residues. Germline CDR1 and CDR2: SGDLS and YYNGEE. The V and J ends lost 4 bases and 7 bases, in that order; junction bases with no gene match: 11. The CDR3 loop reads CASSQFGQGRLGYTF. The CDR3 region has the DNA TGTGCCAGCAGCCAATTCGGACAGGGGAGGCTTGGCTACACCTTC.

This clonotype was detected many times. This chain links TRBV12-3 or TRBV12-4 with TRBJ1-2; D uncertain. The CDR3 is 13 amino acids. V lost 7 bases to trimming and J lost 2 bases, with 11 bases between them. CDR3 DNA sequence: TGTGCCAGCACGAAATGGGAGAACTATGGCTACACCTTC. Its protein product is CASTKWENYGYTF.

In its sample, this clonotype was seen many times. The J gene is TRBJ1-2, the V gene TRBV4-3, with D unclear. Trimming removed 0 bases at V and 2 bases at J, with 7 bases between. The CDR3 sequence is 14 residues long. Germline CDR1 reads LGHNA; CDR2 reads YSLEER. CDR3 sequence (DNA): TGCGCCAGCAGCCAAGAAGGCAGAAACTATGGCTACACCTTC. Protein product: CASSQEGRNYGYTF.

This clonotype came up many times. This chain joins TRBV5-1 and TRBJ2-3, with a possible D match to TRBD1 (5 bases). V lost 1 base to trimming and J lost 5 bases, with 14 bases between them. Germline CDR1 reads SGHRS; CDR2 reads YFSETQ. The length of the CDR3 is 15 residues. CDR3 sequence reads: CASSLQGAIGDTQYF. The CDR3 nucleotides read TGCGCCAGCAGCTTGCAAGGGGCGATAGGAGATACGCAGTATTTT.

This clonotype was seen at least ten times. V is TRBV20-1 and J is TRBJ2-1, with TRBD2 matching over 8 bases. J gave up 8 bases and V 1 base, and 1 base lay outside the gene matches. Germline lookup yields CDR1 DFQATT and CDR2 SNEGSKA (reference sequence). The CDR3 sequence is 12 residues long. CDR3 coding DNA: TGCAGTGCTAGAGTCGGGGGGGATGAGCAGTTCTTC. Translation gives CSARVGGDEQFF.

The table lists this clonotype with a few counts. V usage is TRBV7-2 and J usage is TRBJ2-1; 7 bases align to TRBD1. The CDR3 length is 15 residues. Germline CDR1 SGHTA, CDR2 FQGNSA. After removal of 4 bases from V and 1 base from J, the junction contained 4 bases not matched to a gene. As DNA, the CDR3 is TGTGCCAGCAGCTCCCGCAGGGGGTCCTACAATGAGCAGTTCTTC. Amino acid sequence: CASSSRRGSYNEQFF. The full variable domain, in which reference TRBV7-2 and TRBJ2-1 provide the parts outside the CDR3, is GAGVSQSPSNKVTEKGKDVELRCDPISGHTALYWYRQSLGQGLEFLIYFQGNSAPDKSGLPSDRFSAERTGGSVSTLTIQRTQQEDSAVYLCASSSRRGSYNEQFFGPGTRLTVL.

The sample holds many counts of this clonotype. The chain joins TRBV12-3 or TRBV12-4 to TRBJ2-4, with TRBD2 identical over 8 bases. CDR3 length: 13 residues. The V gene end was trimmed by 6 bases and the J gene end by 7 bases; junction bases not matched to a gene: 5. CDR3 sequence reads: CASRRVAGNIQYF. The DNA for the CDR3 is TGTGCCAGCAGGAGGGTAGCGGGGAACATTCAGTACTTC.

This clonotype has at least ten counts. This sequence joins TRBV6-5 and TRBJ1-2; D is perhaps TRBD1 (5 bases). The CDR3 runs to 12 residues. Trimming pared 5 bases from V and 8 bases from J, leaving 12 bases between. The germline V gene has CDR1 MNHEY and CDR2 SVGAGI. In DNA form, the CDR3 reads TGTGCCAGCAGTGACCCAGGGTACGGCTACACCTTC. It translates to CASSDPGYGYTF.

The table lists this clonotype with many counts. The chain has TRBV10-3 and TRBJ2-1; the D is unclear. The CDR3 has 13 amino acids. Trimming stripped 9 bases from V and 3 bases from J, with 12 bases between. Germline CDR1 reads ENHRY; CDR2 reads SYGVKD. The CDR3, as DNA: TGTGCCATGGGATCCTCGGACTACAATGAGCAGTTCTTC. Its translation is CAMGSSDYNEQFF.

About this clonotype: One end of the junction is discordant with germline, which a read error may explain. The chain combines TRBV5-1 with TRBJ2-3; D is possibly TRBD1 or TRBD2 (5 bases each). This CDR3 spans 13 amino acids. The germline gives CDR1 SGHRS, CDR2 YFSETQ. The CDR3 DNA sequence: TGCGCCAGCAGCTTGGTTCAGGGAGATATGCAGTATTTT. It specifies CASSLVQGDMQYF.

This clonotype showed up many times. The chain joins TRBV5-8 to TRBJ2-3; 11 bases match TRBD2. This CDR3 is built from 17 residues. Germline assignment: CDR1 SGHTS and CDR2 YDEGEE. V was clipped by 2 bases and J by 0 bases; unmatched bases: 5. CDR3 DNA: TGTGCCAGCAGCTTCCCTAGCGGGGGGCACAGCACAGATACGCAGTATTTT. Its protein is CASSFPSGGHSTDTQYF.

A word on this clonotype: Mismatch with germline at one junction end may stem from a read error. V and J are TRBV5-4 and TRBJ2-3, with unresolved D. The CDR3 loop spans 13 amino acids. Germline V gene data show CDR1 as SGHNT and CDR2 as YYREEE (reference sequence). The CDR3 protein is CASSLRNTDTKYF. In DNA form, the CDR3 reads TGTGCCAGCAGCTTGAGAAACACAGATACGAAGTATTTT.

This clonotype was counted a few times. This sequence joins TRBV7-9 and TRBJ2-3; unclear D gene. This CDR3 comprises 15 residues. The ends were cut back, 1 base at V and 5 bases at J, with 13 bases in the middle. Germline CDR1 and CDR2: SEHNR and FQNEAQ (reference sequence). The chain's CDR3 is CASSLGVAERDTQYF. CDR3 nucleotide sequence: TGTGCCAGCAGCTTAGGGGTCGCGGAGAGAGATACGCAGTATTTT.

This clonotype was picked up many times. V and J are TRBV5-6 and TRBJ2-7; TRBD1 might be the D (5 bases). Germline CDR1 and CDR2: SGHDT and YYEEEE. Trimming shortened V by 3 bases and J by 5 bases, and 12 bases separated the two germline ends. The CDR3 has 13 residues. CDR3 DNA: TGTGCCAGCAGCTCTACTTGGGGCGACGAGCAGTACGTC. Protein product: CASSSTWGDEQYV.

There are a few counts of this clonotype. This chain joins TRBV27 and TRBJ2-2, with 7 nucleotides matching TRBD2. Unmatched junction bases numbered 6, after V lost 7 bases and J lost 1 base. The CDR3 runs 15 residues. Per germline, CDR1 MNHEY and CDR2 SMNVEV (reference sequence). The CDR3 reads CASTSRGGNTGELFF. The CDR3 DNA is TGTGCCAGCACCTCACGCGGGGGGAACACCGGGGAGCTGTTTTTT.

The sample holds many counts of this clonotype. The V call is TRBV20-1, the J call TRBJ1-1, with a tentative D call TRBD1 (6 bases). The ends were cut back, 3 bases at V and 6 bases at J, with 11 bases in the middle. Germline assignment: CDR1 DFQATT and CDR2 SNEGSKA (reference sequence). The CDR3 loop spans 12 amino acids. The CDR3 DNA reads as TGCAGTGCTAGGAGGGGGGACGCTGAAGCTTTCTTT. Translation gives CSARRGDAEAFF.

This sequence joins TRBV19 and TRBJ2-6; 9 bases are a match to TRBD1. Looked up from germline, CDR1 is LNHDA and CDR2 is SQIVND (reference sequence). This CDR3 region has 17 residues. V was pared by 6 bases and J by 1 base, with 7 bases of the junction left unmatched. The CDR3 bases are TGTGCCAGTAGAAACGGACAGGGGAAGTCTGGGGCCAACGTCCTGACTTTC. The encoded protein is CASRNGQGKSGANVLTF.

This clonotype was recorded many times. The rearrangement uses TRBV5-1 and TRBJ2-1; weak D call: TRBD1 (6 bases). Germline assignment: CDR1 SGHRS and CDR2 YFSETQ. Deletions cut 3 bases from V and 9 bases from J, with 16 bases between. CDR3 length equals 14 residues. This CDR3 reads CASSSDSGVTEQFF. The CDR3 DNA reads as TGCGCCAGCAGCTCGGACAGTGGGGTCACTGAGCAGTTCTTC.

This clonotype was observed a handful of times. This chain connects TRBV7-8 to TRBJ2-5; 8 bases agree with TRBD2. The CDR3 consists of 15 residues. V was pared by 3 bases and J by 2 bases, with 5 bases of the junction left unmatched. Germline lookup yields CDR1 SGHVS and CDR2 FQNEAQ. The CDR3 DNA reads as TGTGCCAGCAGCTTTCGCGGGGGGCTACAAGAGACCCAGTACTTC. The encoded protein is CASSFRGGLQETQYF.

This rearrangement joins TRBV5-6 to TRBJ1-6, with 7 nucleotides matching TRBD1. The CDR3 is 15 residues long. The V and J ends lost 2 bases and 6 bases, in that order; junction bases with no gene match: 5. CDR1 is SGHDT, CDR2 YYEEEE, per germline. The CDR3 coding sequence is TGTGCCAGCAGCTTACCCGGGACAGCTAATTCACCCCTCCACTTT. This gives the protein CASSLPGTANSPLHF.